The TCR beta chain under discussion was sequenced for a study of human CD8 memory T cell subsets. Sequencing libraries of TCR beta were made by UMI-labeled 5' RACE. TCRdb reworked the 5' RACE reads into one entry per CDR3 protein, no DNA. The table for this sample gives 6,000 to 8,500 distinct CDR3 sequences. CDR3 size: 17 residues. The germline gives CDR1 MDHEN, CDR2 SYDVKM. V is TRBV28 and J is TRBJ2-3; the TRBD2 assignment by TCRdb is unverifiable without DNA. Sequenced sample: CD8+ T cells from PBMCs. This TCR was sampled from a human donor in good health. This CDR3 is CASSLGIAGGPTDTQYF.